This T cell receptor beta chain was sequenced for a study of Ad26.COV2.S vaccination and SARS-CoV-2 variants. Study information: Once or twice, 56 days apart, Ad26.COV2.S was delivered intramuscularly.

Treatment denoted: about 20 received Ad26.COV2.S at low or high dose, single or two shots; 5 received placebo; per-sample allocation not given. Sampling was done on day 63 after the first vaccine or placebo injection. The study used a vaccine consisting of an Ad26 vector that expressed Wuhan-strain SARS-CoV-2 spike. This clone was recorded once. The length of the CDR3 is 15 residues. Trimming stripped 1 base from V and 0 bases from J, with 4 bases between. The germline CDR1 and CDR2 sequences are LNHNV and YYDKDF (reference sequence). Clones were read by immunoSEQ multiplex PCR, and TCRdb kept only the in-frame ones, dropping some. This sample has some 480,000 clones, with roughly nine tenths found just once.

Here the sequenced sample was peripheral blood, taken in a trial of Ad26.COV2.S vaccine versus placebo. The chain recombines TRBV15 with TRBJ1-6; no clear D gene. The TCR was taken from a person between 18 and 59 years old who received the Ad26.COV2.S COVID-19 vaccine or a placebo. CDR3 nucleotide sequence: TGTGCCACCAGCAGAGGGGACTCCTATAATTCACCCCTCCACTTT. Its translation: CATSRGDSYNSPLHF.